This TCR beta chain was captured in a study of cytomegalovirus exposure and HLA in healthy donors. This CDR3 is built from 15 residues. From germline, CDR1 is MNHEY and CDR2 SVGAGI. V was clipped by 2 bases and J by 2 bases, with 13 bases between them. This PCR relied on a set of 60 Vbeta primers and 13 Jbeta primers. Clones were read by immunoSEQ multiplex PCR, and TCRdb kept only the in-frame ones, dropping some. Its clone listing holds some 130,000 clones. The chain combines TRBV6-5 with TRBJ2-7; a weak D match, TRBD1 (5 bases). The clonotype was recovered from a woman aged 40 to 50 in good health and CMV-seropositive. The sequenced sample consisted of PBMCs. The CDR3 nucleotides read TGTGCCAGCAGTTACAGTATGGAAGGGGCCTACGAGCAGTACTTC. The encoded protein is CASSYSMEGAYEQYF.